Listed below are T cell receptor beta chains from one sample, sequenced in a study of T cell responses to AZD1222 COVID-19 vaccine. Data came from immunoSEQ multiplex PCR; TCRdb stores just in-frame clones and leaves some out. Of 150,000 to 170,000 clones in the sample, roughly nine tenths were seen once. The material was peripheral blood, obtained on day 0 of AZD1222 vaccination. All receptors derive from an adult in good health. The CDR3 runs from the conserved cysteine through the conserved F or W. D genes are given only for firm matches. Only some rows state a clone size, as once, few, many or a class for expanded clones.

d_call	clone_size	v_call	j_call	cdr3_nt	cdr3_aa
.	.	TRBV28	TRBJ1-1	TGTGCCAGCAGTTTGCCCTCGGAGGCTTTCTTT	CASSLPSEAFF
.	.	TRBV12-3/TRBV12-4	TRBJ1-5	TGTGCCAGCAGTTCCGGCGTCCCTCAGCCCCAGCATTTT	CASSSGVPQPQHF
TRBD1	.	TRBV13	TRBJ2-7	TGTGCCAGCAGCTTGGGGGGACAGGGGCGGACCTACGAGCAGTACTTC	CASSLGGQGRTYEQYF
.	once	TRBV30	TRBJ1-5	TGTGCCTGGAGGGAAAAACGGCGGAATCAGCCCCAGCATTTT	CAWREKRRNQPQHF
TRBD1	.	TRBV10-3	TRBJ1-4	TGTGCCATCCGGGGACAGGCAACTAATGAAAAACTGTTTTTT	CAIRGQATNEKLFF
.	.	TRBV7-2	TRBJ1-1	TGTGCCAGCAGCTTGGAATTTAACACTGAAGCTTTCTTT	CASSLEFNTEAFF
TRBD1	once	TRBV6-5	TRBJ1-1	TGTGCCAGCAGTTACTCGAACAGGGGGGACACTGAAGCTTTCTTT	CASSYSNRGDTEAFF
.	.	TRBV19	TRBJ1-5	TGTGCCAGTAACCTAAGGGGGGGCTATAGCAATCAGCCCCAGCATTTT	CASNLRGGYSNQPQHF
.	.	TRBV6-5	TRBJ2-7	TGTGCCAGCAGTATGACAGGAGGCTACGAGCAGTACTTC	CASSMTGGYEQYF
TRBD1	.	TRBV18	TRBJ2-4	TGTGCCAGCTCACCAACCCCCCAGGGGGCCCGGAACATTCAGTACTTC	CASSPTPQGARNIQYF
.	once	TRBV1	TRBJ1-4	TGCACCAGCAGCCCGCGTAGAGCGGCAACTAATGAAAAACTGTTTTTT	CTSSPRRAATNEKLFF
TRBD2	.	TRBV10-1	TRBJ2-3	TGCGCCAGCATACCTCTAGCGGGAGGGGGCACAGATACGCAGTATTTT	CASIPLAGGGTDTQYF
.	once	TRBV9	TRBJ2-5	TGTGCCAGCAGCGTAGAGGCAGGGGGGTCGGGGAACCAGTACTTC	CASSVEAGGSGNQYF
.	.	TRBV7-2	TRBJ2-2	TGTGCCAGCAGCTCCCTACCCACCGGGGAGCTGTTTTTT	CASSSLPTGELFF
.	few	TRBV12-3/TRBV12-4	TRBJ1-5	TGTGCCAGCAGGGGGCCGGGTCAGCCCCAGCATTTT	CASRGPGQPQHF
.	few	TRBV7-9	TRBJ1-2	TGTGCCAGCAGCTTCCGCACAGGGTCCCACTATGGCTACACCTTC	CASSFRTGSHYGYTF
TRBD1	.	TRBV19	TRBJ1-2	TGTGCCAGTAGGGGGGGACAGGGGAACTATGGCTACACCTTC	CASRGGQGNYGYTF
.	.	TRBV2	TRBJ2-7	TGTGCCAGCAGGGGGAGAGGCGAGCAGTACTTC	CASRGRGEQYF
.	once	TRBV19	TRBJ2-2	TGTGCCAGTACCGAGGGTTACACCGGGGAGCTGTTTTTT	CASTEGYTGELFF
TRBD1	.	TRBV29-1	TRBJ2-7	TGCAGCGCGGGACAGGGGTTCGACGAGCAGTACTTC	CSAGQGFDEQYF
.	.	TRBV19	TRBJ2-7	TGTGCCAGTAGACAGGTCGGGTCAAGCTCCTACGAGCAGTACTTC	CASRQVGSSSYEQYF
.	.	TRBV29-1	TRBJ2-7	TGCAGCGTTGGGGACTTGGGCTACGAGCAGTACTTC	CSVGDLGYEQYF
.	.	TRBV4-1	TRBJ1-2	TGCGCCAGCAGCTGGGGACGGGATGGCTACACCTTC	CASSWGRDGYTF
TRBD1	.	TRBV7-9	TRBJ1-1	TGTGCCAGCAGCTTGCAGGGGGCGAACACTGAAGCTTTCTTT	CASSLQGANTEAFF
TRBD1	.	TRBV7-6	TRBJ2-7	TGTGCCAGCAGCTGGGACCGGGACAGGGGGCTGTACGAGCAGTACTTC	CASSWDRDRGLYEQYF
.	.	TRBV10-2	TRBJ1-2	TGCGCCAGCGATCCGGGCCTCGTTCCCCATGGCTACACCTTC	CASDPGLVPHGYTF
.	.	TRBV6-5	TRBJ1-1	TGTGCCAGCAGCTTATCGGACAGACGAAACACTGAAGCTTTCTTT	CASSLSDRRNTEAFF
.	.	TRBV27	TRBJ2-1	TGTGCCAGCAGTCACCCTAGGACCTCCTACAATGAGCAGTTCTTC	CASSHPRTSYNEQFF
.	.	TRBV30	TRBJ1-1	TGTGCCTGGAGGGGGGACACTGAAGCTTTCTTT	CAWRGDTEAFF